The rows below give T cell receptor beta chains drawn from one sample of a study of patients and donors after allogeneic stem cell transplantation. TCRdb re-called the RT-PCR reads with MiXCR, one entry per CDR3 protein. The sample yields 150,000 to 200,000 distinct CDR3 sequences, over 25% seen once. The sample consisted of blood, either unsorted or a sorted T cell fraction (not recorded which). These receptor sequences come from a human donor who was either an allogeneic HSCT recipient or a stem cell or donor lymphocyte infusion donor (not recorded which). It is not recorded whose cells these are; they may come from a transplant donor. CDR3s include the opening cysteine and the closing phenylalanine or tryptophan. D genes are given only for firm matches.

v_gene: TRBV9
j_gene: TRBJ2-1
d_gene: TRBD2
CDR3aa: CASSAGTSIKTGNEQFF

v_gene: TRBV20-1
j_gene: TRBJ1-1
d_gene: .
CDR3aa: CSARRRETEAFF

v_gene: TRBV12-3/TRBV12-4
j_gene: TRBJ2-1
d_gene: TRBD2
CDR3aa: CASSFALAGVGSYNEQFF

v_gene: TRBV7-9
j_gene: TRBJ1-3
d_gene: TRBD1
CDR3aa: CASSQPGQIAGNTIYF

v_gene: TRBV9
j_gene: TRBJ2-1
d_gene: TRBD2
CDR3aa: CASSIRGREDEQFF

v_gene: TRBV28
j_gene: TRBJ2-7
d_gene: .
CDR3aa: CASSTDGSSYEQYF

v_gene: TRBV5-6
j_gene: TRBJ2-1
d_gene: TRBD2
CDR3aa: CASSLGGSRNEQFF

v_gene: TRBV20-1
j_gene: TRBJ2-2
d_gene: .
CDR3aa: CSASQQGRIGELFF

v_gene: TRBV7-6
j_gene: TRBJ1-6
d_gene: TRBD1
CDR3aa: CASSSDRPGDSPLHF

v_gene: TRBV29-1
j_gene: TRBJ2-1
d_gene: TRBD2
CDR3aa: CSVGINGGRDNEQFF

v_gene: TRBV10-3
j_gene: TRBJ2-2
d_gene: .
CDR3aa: CAISASLADTGELFF

v_gene: TRBV5-1
j_gene: TRBJ1-6
d_gene: .
CDR3aa: CASSLEALGRSSYNSPLHF

v_gene: TRBV29-1
j_gene: TRBJ2-7
d_gene: TRBD2
CDR3aa: CSVLAGDYEQYF

v_gene: TRBV6-1
j_gene: TRBJ2-2
d_gene: .
CDR3aa: CASSEAIALNTGELFF

v_gene: TRBV28
j_gene: TRBJ2-3
d_gene: TRBD2
CDR3aa: CASSKISGRGRDTQYF

v_gene: TRBV6-5
j_gene: TRBJ1-2
d_gene: .
CDR3aa: CASSYSLGSSDYGYTF

v_gene: TRBV10-3
j_gene: TRBJ2-1
d_gene: TRBD2
CDR3aa: CAISDGSGRTSYNEQFF

v_gene: TRBV12-3/TRBV12-4
j_gene: TRBJ1-1
d_gene: .
CDR3aa: CASSLLNRVPEAFF

v_gene: TRBV7-2
j_gene: TRBJ1-3
d_gene: .
CDR3aa: CASSLSRNRNTIYF

v_gene: TRBV12-3/TRBV12-4
j_gene: TRBJ1-1
d_gene: .
CDR3aa: CASSFWQRNTEAFF

v_gene: TRBV7-3
j_gene: TRBJ1-1
d_gene: .
CDR3aa: CASSLFGPGSTEAFF

v_gene: TRBV18
j_gene: TRBJ1-2
d_gene: .
CDR3aa: CASSPDSPYGYTF

v_gene: TRBV12-3/TRBV12-4
j_gene: TRBJ2-5
d_gene: .
CDR3aa: CASTLGGGHQETQYF

v_gene: TRBV28
j_gene: TRBJ1-5
d_gene: TRBD1
CDR3aa: CASSNRDRVLDQPQHF

v_gene: TRBV20-1
j_gene: TRBJ2-7
d_gene: .
CDR3aa: CSARGSNSYEQYF

v_gene: TRBV5-6
j_gene: TRBJ1-1
d_gene: TRBD1
CDR3aa: CASSSDRGRMNTEAFF

v_gene: TRBV7-9
j_gene: TRBJ1-1
d_gene: .
CDR3aa: CASSPPAVAVWTEAFF

v_gene: TRBV2
j_gene: TRBJ2-7
d_gene: .
CDR3aa: CASSEEGQRSYEQYF

v_gene: TRBV18
j_gene: TRBJ1-5
d_gene: .
CDR3aa: CASSPTQVDQPQHF

v_gene: TRBV7-3
j_gene: TRBJ2-1
d_gene: TRBD2
CDR3aa: CASSFTGTSGYNEQFF

v_gene: TRBV20-1
j_gene: TRBJ1-5
d_gene: .
CDR3aa: CSARLGTGDQPQHF

v_gene: TRBV7-2
j_gene: TRBJ1-1
d_gene: TRBD1
CDR3aa: CASSSRQGADTEAFF

v_gene: TRBV12-3/TRBV12-4
j_gene: TRBJ2-7
d_gene: .
CDR3aa: CASSFFPGTYEQYF

v_gene: TRBV15
j_gene: TRBJ1-4
d_gene: .
CDR3aa: CATSRAGGTNEKLFF

v_gene: TRBV4-2
j_gene: TRBJ2-7
d_gene: TRBD1
CDR3aa: CASSQDPTGFPYEQYF

v_gene: TRBV20-1
j_gene: TRBJ2-3
d_gene: TRBD2
CDR3aa: CSSPSGTRGVTDTQYF

v_gene: TRBV7-9
j_gene: TRBJ2-2
d_gene: TRBD1
CDR3aa: CASSYNRGHTGELFF

v_gene: TRBV5-8
j_gene: TRBJ1-3
d_gene: .
CDR3aa: CASSSVLFGNTIYF

v_gene: TRBV7-9
j_gene: TRBJ1-4
d_gene: .
CDR3aa: CASTIPGNEKLFF

v_gene: TRBV7-8
j_gene: TRBJ2-3
d_gene: TRBD2
CDR3aa: CAIAPGGPTDTQYF

v_gene: TRBV4-2
j_gene: TRBJ1-6
d_gene: .
CDR3aa: CASSQSFLGSQNSPLHF

v_gene: TRBV27
j_gene: TRBJ2-7
d_gene: TRBD1
CDR3aa: CASSRSGQGLDEQYF

v_gene: TRBV5-1
j_gene: TRBJ2-7
d_gene: TRBD1
CDR3aa: CASSLEPRQGRHEQYF

v_gene: TRBV20-1
j_gene: TRBJ2-7
d_gene: TRBD1
CDR3aa: CSARSTRGSYEQYF

v_gene: TRBV4-1
j_gene: TRBJ2-5
d_gene: .
CDR3aa: CASSFRHGETQYF

v_gene: TRBV28
j_gene: TRBJ2-3
d_gene: .
CDR3aa: CASQEAATDTQYF